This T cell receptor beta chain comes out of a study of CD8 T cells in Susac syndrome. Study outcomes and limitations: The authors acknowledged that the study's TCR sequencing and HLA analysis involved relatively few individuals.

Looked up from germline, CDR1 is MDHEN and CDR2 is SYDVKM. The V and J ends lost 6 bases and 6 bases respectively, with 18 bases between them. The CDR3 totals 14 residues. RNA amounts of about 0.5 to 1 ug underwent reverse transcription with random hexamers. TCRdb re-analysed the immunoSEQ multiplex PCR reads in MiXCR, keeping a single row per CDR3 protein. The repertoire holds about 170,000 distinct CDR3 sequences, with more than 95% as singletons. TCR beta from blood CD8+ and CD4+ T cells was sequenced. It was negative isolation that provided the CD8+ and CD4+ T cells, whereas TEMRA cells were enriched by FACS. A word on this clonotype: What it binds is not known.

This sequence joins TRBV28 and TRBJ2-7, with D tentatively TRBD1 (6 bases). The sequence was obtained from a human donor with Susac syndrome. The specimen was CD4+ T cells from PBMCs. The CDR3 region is CASRPTRQDAEQYF. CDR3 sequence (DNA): TGTGCCAGCAGACCGACGAGACAGGATGCCGAGCAGTACTTC.